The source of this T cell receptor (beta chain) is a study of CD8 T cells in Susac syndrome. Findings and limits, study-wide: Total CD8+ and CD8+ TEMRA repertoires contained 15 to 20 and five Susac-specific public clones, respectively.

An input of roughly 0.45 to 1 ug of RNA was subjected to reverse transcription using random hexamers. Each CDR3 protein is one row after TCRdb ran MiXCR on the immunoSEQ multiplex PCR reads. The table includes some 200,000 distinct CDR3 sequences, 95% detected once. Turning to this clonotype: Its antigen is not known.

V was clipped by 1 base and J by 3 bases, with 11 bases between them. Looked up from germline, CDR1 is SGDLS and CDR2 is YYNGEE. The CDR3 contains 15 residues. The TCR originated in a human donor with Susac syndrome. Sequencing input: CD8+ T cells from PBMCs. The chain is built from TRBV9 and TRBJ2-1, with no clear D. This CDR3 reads CASSVYDGSYNEQFF. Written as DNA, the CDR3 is TGTGCCAGCAGCGTATACGATGGAAGCTACAATGAGCAGTTCTTC.